Listed below are T cell receptor beta chains from one sample, sequenced in a study of vaccination and CD4 T cells after COVID-19. TCRdb itself ran the PCR reads through MiXCR, one entry per CDR3 protein. The sample shows around 20,000 distinct CDR3 sequences, about 51% of them seen only once. These TCRs' antigens remain unknown. Sequencing input: CD4+ T cells from blood, cultured in vitro. These receptors were obtained from a human donor who had recovered from COVID-19. Each CDR3 is given with its conserved first and last residue. Each record gives: J gene, clone size, V gene, D gene, CDR3 protein, CDR3 DNA. The D gene is left open where the match is weak. Clone size appears in some rows only: once, few, many, or a class for an expanded clone.

J: TRBJ1-2
size: few
V: TRBV7-8
D: .
CDR3: CASSLAPGENYGYTF
DNA: TGTGCCAGCAGCTTAGCTCCCGGGGAGAACTATGGCTACACCTTC

J: TRBJ2-5
size: .
V: TRBV7-2
D: TRBD1
CDR3: CASSTRTGGGETQYF
DNA: TGTGCCAGCAGCACGCGGACAGGGGGCGGAGAGACCCAGTACTTC

J: TRBJ1-2
size: .
V: TRBV20-1
D: TRBD1
CDR3: CSARDSYRGNYGYTF
DNA: TGCAGTGCTAGAGATTCTTACAGGGGAAACTATGGCTACACCTTC

J: TRBJ2-1
size: .
V: TRBV27
D: TRBD2
CDR3: CASHTETTSGRGSSYNEQFF
DNA: TGTGCCAGCCATACCGAGACTACTAGCGGGAGGGGATCCTCCTACAATGAGCAGTTCTTC

J: TRBJ1-2
size: few
V: TRBV2
D: .
CDR3: CASSEDGLTSYGYTF
DNA: TGTGCCAGCAGTGAAGATGGGTTGACATCCTATGGCTACACCTTC

J: TRBJ1-1
size: .
V: TRBV19
D: .
CDR3: CASTNGGDTEAFF
DNA: TGTGCCAGTACCAACGGGGGGGACACTGAAGCTTTCTTT

J: TRBJ2-2
size: .
V: TRBV11-2
D: TRBD1
CDR3: CASSRDRVVGELFF
DNA: TGTGCCAGCAGCCGGGACAGGGTGGTTGGGGAGCTGTTTTTT

J: TRBJ1-2
size: .
V: TRBV7-9
D: .
CDR3: CASSLTGRANYGYTF
DNA: TGTGCCAGCAGCTTAACAGGGAGAGCTAACTATGGCTACACCTTC

J: TRBJ1-1
size: .
V: TRBV7-9
D: TRBD1
CDR3: CASRHRPGTGAVQTEAFF
DNA: TGTGCCAGCAGGCACCGACCCGGGACAGGGGCCGTGCAGACTGAAGCTTTCTTT

J: TRBJ2-7
size: .
V: TRBV6-5
D: .
CDR3: CASSSAPLSGQYF
DNA: TGTGCCAGCAGTTCCGCCCCTCTAAGCGGGCAGTACTTC

J: TRBJ2-3
size: .
V: TRBV18
D: TRBD2
CDR3: CASSPPTGLAEPWDTDTQYF
DNA: TGTGCCAGCTCACCACCGACAGGACTAGCGGAACCCTGGGACACAGATACGCAGTATTTT

J: TRBJ2-5
size: .
V: TRBV6-2/TRBV6-3
D: .
CDR3: CASSYSVGRGGQETQYF
DNA: TGTGCCAGCAGTTACTCAGTAGGCAGGGGGGGACAAGAGACCCAGTACTTC

J: TRBJ2-3
size: .
V: TRBV6-5
D: TRBD2
CDR3: CASSYGGLAGGRTDTQYF
DNA: TGTGCCAGCAGTTACGGAGGACTAGCGGGAGGGCGCACAGATACGCAGTATTTT

J: TRBJ2-3
size: .
V: TRBV6-2/TRBV6-3
D: .
CDR3: CASSLRYHSGERRTQYF
DNA: TGTGCCAGCAGCCTACGATATCACTCAGGGGAGCGCCGTACGCAGTATTTT

J: TRBJ1-2
size: .
V: TRBV19
D: TRBD1
CDR3: CASSRQGYGYTF
DNA: TGTGCCAGTAGCAGACAGGGCTATGGCTACACCTTC

J: TRBJ2-1
size: few
V: TRBV19
D: .
CDR3: CASSIDLRAEQFF
DNA: TGTGCCAGTAGTATAGATCTCCGGGCTGAGCAGTTCTTC

J: TRBJ2-5
size: .
V: TRBV6-1
D: TRBD1
CDR3: CAVRGQGGYQETQYF
DNA: TGTGCCGTCCGGGGACAGGGGGGCTACCAAGAGACCCAGTACTTC

J: TRBJ2-7
size: .
V: TRBV6-1
D: .
CDR3: CASSLEWFGEQYF
DNA: TGTGCCAGCAGTCTGGAGTGGTTCGGCGAGCAGTACTTC

J: TRBJ1-4
size: few
V: TRBV6-1
D: .
CDR3: CASRARGSGTNEKLFF
DNA: TGTGCCAGCAGAGCCAGGGGATCAGGCACTAATGAAAAACTGTTTTTT

J: TRBJ2-3
size: .
V: TRBV4-3
D: TRBD2
CDR3: CASSQAPLAGGSDTQYF
DNA: TGCGCCAGCAGCCAAGCCCCACTAGCGGGAGGATCAGATACGCAGTATTTT

J: TRBJ1-2
size: .
V: TRBV6-1
D: TRBD1
CDR3: CASIPSTGGYGYTF
DNA: TGTGCCAGCATTCCCTCGACAGGGGGATATGGCTACACCTTC

J: TRBJ1-4
size: .
V: TRBV6-1
D: .
CDR3: CASRDLANEKLFF
DNA: TGTGCCAGCCGGGATCTGGCTAATGAAAAACTGTTTTTT

J: TRBJ2-3
size: .
V: TRBV20-1
D: TRBD1
CDR3: CSASYRGDTQYF
DNA: TGCAGTGCCAGCTACAGGGGAGATACGCAGTATTTT

J: TRBJ1-6
size: few
V: TRBV6-5
D: .
CDR3: CASSFRGGGSPLHF
DNA: TGTGCCAGCAGTTTTCGGGGGGGAGGCTCACCCCTCCACTTT

J: TRBJ2-7
size: .
V: TRBV18
D: .
CDR3: CASSPRSAGFGSYEQYF
DNA: TGTGCCAGCTCACCTCGGTCGGCGGGGTTTGGCTCCTACGAGCAGTACTTC

J: TRBJ1-1
size: .
V: TRBV2
D: .
CDR3: CASRYIQRDTEAFF
DNA: TGTGCCAGCAGATATATACAGAGGGACACTGAAGCTTTCTTT

J: TRBJ2-4
size: .
V: TRBV7-8
D: .
CDR3: CASSLMGGPQLNIQYF
DNA: TGTGCCAGCAGCTTAATGGGGGGCCCTCAGTTAAACATTCAGTACTTC

J: TRBJ1-5
size: few
V: TRBV7-2
D: TRBD1
CDR3: CASSYRGKQPQHF
DNA: TGTGCCAGCAGTTACAGGGGAAAGCAGCCCCAGCATTTT

J: TRBJ2-7
size: .
V: TRBV27
D: .
CDR3: CASSTLRGPRDSYEQYF
DNA: TGTGCCAGCAGTACCCTCCGGGGCCCCAGAGACTCCTACGAGCAGTACTTC

J: TRBJ2-4
size: .
V: TRBV5-1
D: TRBD2
CDR3: CASSDLVAGGNIQYF
DNA: TGCGCCAGCAGCGACCTCGTAGCGGGGGGAAACATTCAGTACTTC

J: TRBJ2-5
size: .
V: TRBV6-2/TRBV6-3
D: .
CDR3: CAISTYSLRETQYF
DNA: TGTGCCATTTCTACTTACTCGCTCAGGGAGACCCAGTACTTC

J: TRBJ1-1
size: few
V: TRBV19
D: TRBD1
CDR3: CASNQNTGDGRSEAFF
DNA: TGTGCCAGCAATCAAAATACAGGGGACGGACGAAGTGAAGCTTTCTTT

J: TRBJ2-1
size: .
V: TRBV4-1
D: TRBD2
CDR3: CASSPGTSGAARYNEQFF
DNA: TGCGCCAGCAGCCCGGGGACTAGCGGGGCCGCTCGCTACAATGAGCAGTTCTTC

J: TRBJ2-5
size: once
V: TRBV6-4
D: TRBD1
CDR3: CASRDPGTGAEETQYF
DNA: TGTGCCAGCAGGGATCCAGGGACAGGGGCTGAAGAGACCCAGTACTTC

J: TRBJ2-1
size: .
V: TRBV6-1
D: .
CDR3: CASRPPAGEQFF
DNA: TGTGCCAGCAGGCCGCCGGCGGGTGAGCAGTTCTTC

J: TRBJ2-5
size: .
V: TRBV5-4
D: TRBD1
CDR3: CASSLGRGQETQYF
DNA: TGTGCCAGCAGTCTCGGCAGGGGGCAAGAGACCCAGTACTTC

J: TRBJ1-3
size: .
V: TRBV7-8
D: .
CDR3: CASSLGGFGNTIYF
DNA: TGTGCCAGCAGCTTAGGGGGCTTTGGAAACACCATATATTTT

J: TRBJ1-1
size: few
V: TRBV28
D: .
CDR3: CASSLDTGPRGGTEAFF
DNA: TGTGCCAGCAGTTTAGATACGGGGCCTAGGGGTGGCACTGAAGCTTTCTTT

J: TRBJ2-1
size: .
V: TRBV23-1
D: .
CDR3: CASSAITQGWGAFF
DNA: TGCGCCAGCAGCGCCATAACCCAGGGCTGGGGGGCGTTCTTC

J: TRBJ2-7
size: .
V: TRBV20-1
D: .
CDR3: CSARDWGEYEQYF
DNA: TGCAGTGCTAGAGACTGGGGGGAGTACGAGCAGTACTTC

J: TRBJ1-6
size: .
V: TRBV11-3
D: TRBD1
CDR3: CASSDRGLQNSPLHF
DNA: TGTGCCAGCAGCGACAGGGGGCTGCAAAATTCACCCCTCCACTTT

J: TRBJ1-1
size: .
V: TRBV2
D: .
CDR3: CASSEAGREAFF
DNA: TGTGCCAGCAGTGAAGCAGGCCGGGAAGCTTTCTTT

J: TRBJ2-1
size: .
V: TRBV6-1
D: TRBD2
CDR3: CASSLSGGLNNEQFF
DNA: TGTGCCAGCAGTCTTAGCGGGGGGCTTAACAATGAGCAGTTCTTC

J: TRBJ2-5
size: few
V: TRBV24-1
D: .
CDR3: CATSDPSGYQETQYF
DNA: TGTGCCACCAGTGATCCTTCAGGGTACCAAGAGACCCAGTACTTC

J: TRBJ2-2
size: .
V: TRBV7-9
D: TRBD2
CDR3: CASFHRVSGGANTGELFF
DNA: TGTGCCAGCTTCCATAGGGTCAGCGGGGGGGCGAACACCGGGGAGCTGTTTTTT

J: TRBJ1-1
size: once
V: TRBV29-1
D: .
CDR3: CSVNRDHNTEAFF
DNA: TGCAGCGTAAACAGGGACCATAACACTGAAGCTTTCTTT

J: TRBJ2-3
size: .
V: TRBV7-8
D: TRBD2
CDR3: CASSELAGGLRTDTQYF
DNA: TGTGCCAGCAGCGAACTAGCGGGAGGCCTGAGGACAGATACGCAGTATTTT

J: TRBJ1-6
size: .
V: TRBV6-1
D: .
CDR3: CASGGGNSPLHF
DNA: TGTGCCAGTGGCGGGGGAAATTCACCCCTCCACTTT

J: TRBJ2-3
size: .
V: TRBV28
D: .
CDR3: CASRGTVDTQYF
DNA: TGTGCCAGCAGGGGGACCGTAGATACGCAGTATTTT

J: TRBJ2-3
size: .
V: TRBV7-2
D: .
CDR3: CASSLVEWENTQYF
DNA: TGTGCCAGCAGCTTAGTGGAATGGGAAAATACGCAGTATTTT

J: TRBJ1-1
size: few
V: TRBV7-2
D: .
CDR3: CASSLAGAGTEAFF
DNA: TGTGCCAGCAGCTTAGCAGGGGCCGGCACTGAAGCTTTCTTT

J: TRBJ2-3
size: .
V: TRBV20-1
D: .
CDR3: CSEGRAFFSTDTQYF
DNA: TGCAGTGAAGGGCGGGCCTTTTTTAGCACAGATACGCAGTATTTT

J: TRBJ1-1
size: .
V: TRBV28
D: .
CDR3: CASSLSAGGSTEAFF
DNA: TGTGCCAGCAGTTTATCGGCAGGCGGGAGCACTGAAGCTTTCTTT

J: TRBJ2-7
size: .
V: TRBV11-2
D: .
CDR3: CASSDKGPALTEQYF
DNA: TGTGCCAGCAGCGATAAGGGCCCAGCCCTGACCGAGCAGTACTTC